The following is a T cell receptor beta chain sequence with its context. Its antigen has not been determined. No base quality information exists; no much larger clone differs at one position. The sample comes from a study of T cells in Graves' hyperthyroidism and ophthalmopathy (dated by TCRdb to the late 2010s). About the full investigation: Peripheral blood was collected at initial diagnosis, before any treatment. Following sampling, methimazole starting at 30 mg daily was given to hyperthyroidism patients, and high-dose intravenous methylprednisolone was given to ophthalmopathy patients. TCR V-J signatures able to tell the groups apart were searched for in a discovery cohort of 90 to 100 patients, of whom 40 to 45 had Graves' ophthalmopathy and more than 55 had stable Graves' hyperthyroidism. Prospective prediction of ophthalmopathy was tested in an independent validation cohort consisting of 18 to 20 hyperthyroidism patients and some 15 patients who later progressed to ophthalmopathy. The paper reports TCR Vbeta CDR3 sequencing of 140 or so peripheral blood samples: over 40 ophthalmopathy, roughly 80 hyperthyroidism and around 17 progressor patients. The approximately 100 discovery patients were divided at random into training and test sets in a 7:3 ratio. In addition, the study compared T-cell repertoires in thyroid tissue and in blood from a handful of Graves' hyperthyroidism patients.

Points the paper makes about the study in general: A 13 V-J signature model separated ophthalmopathy from stable hyperthyroidism, with around 90% sensitivity and 81.08% specificity in cross-validation and 80%/75% in testing. In validation, the model predicted progression to ophthalmopathy with approximately 69% sensitivity and roughly 72% specificity, a median of approximately 6.5 months before onset. Most expanded thyroid clonotypes (frequency above 0.001) were also detected in blood, suggesting blood repertoires may reflect thyroid immune responses. Sample size was not statistically predetermined, and investigators were not blinded to group allocation.

The TCR beta CDR3 regions were amplified from RNA transcripts. The first round of RT-PCR for the TCR CDR3 was performed with the HTBI primer set and the Qiagen OneStep RT-PCR kit. Libraries were constructed in a second round of multiplex PCR, after which size selection and purification were performed. Paired-end sequencing of the libraries was performed with 100 bp reads on an Illumina HiSeq2000. In the paper's pipeline: SOAPnuke was used to process the raw data, throwing out any read that contained adapters or uncalled bases, had a mean Phred below 15, or lacked an exact constant-primer or identifier match. High-quality paired reads were merged with COPE v1.2.5, and unique nucleotide sequences were defined as clonotypes. Clonotypes were aligned to IMGT TRBV, TRBD and TRBJ reference segments using MiTCR v1.1. The analysis included only V-J combinations with a frequency above 0.0001, which together covered around 99% of the repertoires. The TCS score was defined as the ratio of F50 (clonal expansion) to E x V (chaos), calculated using BLOSUM62-based TCRdist between CDR3 peptides within each V-J. Welch's t-statistics and random forest reduced fewer than 600 V-J features to roughly 13, which were used in a naive Bayes classifier (R e1071). The similarity between thyroid and blood repertoires was quantified using the Morisita-Horn index. TCRdb reran the public reads through fastp at Q25 and MiXCR, keeping productive beta chains. A single entry per CDR3 protein holds the most common genes and DNA from its merged rows. The V and J calls shown here were made by TCRdb, not taken from the authors' results. Here the sample has 800,000 or so distinct CDR3 sequences; more than 30% occur a single time. The top ten clonotypes cover 7% to 10% of the sample.

Graves' hyperthyroidism was defined as stable when no progression to ophthalmopathy occurred over 18 months of follow-up. Hyperthyroidism patients were newly diagnosed, had a disease duration of under 2 months, and were aged 18 to 65 years. The study excluded patients with uncontrolled infections, other autoimmune diseases, pregnancy or lactation. Clinical symptoms, serum thyroxine and TRAb, thyroid ultrasound, and orbital computed tomography formed the basis for the diagnoses. PBMCs were isolated from more than 8 ml of fresh peripheral blood by Ficoll-Paque density gradient centrifugation. Trizol reagent was used to extract total RNA, and RNA quality was then checked on an Agilent 2100 Bioanalyzer. Germline trimming amounts to 5 bases on V and 6 bases on J, with 8 as the count of junction bases outside the gene matches. Its CDR3 holds 15 amino acids, cysteine through phenylalanine. Only the CDR3 DNA stays, 45 bases, in frame from base 1. Taken from the germline V gene (reference sequence), the CDR1 and CDR2 loops are SEHNR and FQNEAQ.

Sequencing was done on a sample of blood. This chain is built from TRBV7-9 and TRBJ2-7; 12 bases in the junction line up with TRBD2. This TCR derives from a man aged 18 to 35 with Graves' hyperthyroidism. The DNA sequence is as follows: TGTGCCAGCAGCCAAGCTAGCGGGAGGGCGGGCGAGCAGTACTTC. Its coded protein is CASSQASGRAGEQYF.